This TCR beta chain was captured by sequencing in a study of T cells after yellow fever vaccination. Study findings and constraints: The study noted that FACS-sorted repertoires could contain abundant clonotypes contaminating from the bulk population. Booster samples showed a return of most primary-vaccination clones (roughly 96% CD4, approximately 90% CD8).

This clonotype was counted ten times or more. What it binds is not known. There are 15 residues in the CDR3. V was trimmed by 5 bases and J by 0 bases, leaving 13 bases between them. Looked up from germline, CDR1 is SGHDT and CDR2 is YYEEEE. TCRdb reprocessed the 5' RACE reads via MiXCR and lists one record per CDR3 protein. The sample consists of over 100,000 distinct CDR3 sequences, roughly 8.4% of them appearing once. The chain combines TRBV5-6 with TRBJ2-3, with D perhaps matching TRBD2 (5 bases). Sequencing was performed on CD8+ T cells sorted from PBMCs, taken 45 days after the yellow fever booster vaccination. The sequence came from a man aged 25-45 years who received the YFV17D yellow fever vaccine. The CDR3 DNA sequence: TGTGCCAGCAGGGTGTTCGGCGGGAGCACAGATACGCAGTATTTT. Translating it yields CASRVFGGSTDTQYF. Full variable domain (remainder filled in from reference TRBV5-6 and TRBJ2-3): DAGVTQSPTHLIKTRGQQVTLRCSPKSGHDTVSWYQQALGQGPQFIFQYYEEEERQRGNFPDRFSGHQFPNYSSELNVNALLLGDSALYLCASRVFGGSTDTQYFGPGTRLTVL.